This TCR beta chain was identified in a study of blood T cell repertoires in COVID-19. Study information: Material from acute and convalescent COVID-19 was sourced from the United States, Italy and Spain. From T cells, B-cell-depleted T cells, or PBMCs came the material, which was cDNA or gDNA.

Per the original methods: Researchers report that nucleated cell counts were estimated from reference gene primer amplification. The repertoire was sequenced with immunoSEQ multiplex PCR; TCRdb's copy has only in-frame clones and lacks some. V, J and clone size derive from that table, while D and trimming were established from the DNA sequence. In the table there are over 200,000 clones, 70% to 90% of which are singletons. Germline CDR1 reads MNHNY; CDR2 reads SVGAGI (reference sequence). This CDR3 is 16 amino acids long. V shed 4 bases, J shed 6 bases, and the junction held 12 bases outside the gene matches.

Material: peripheral blood. The chain employs TRBV6-6 and TRBJ1-1; 9 nucleotides match TRBD1. The sequence was collected from a woman aged 40 to 49 who had recovered from COVID-19. This CDR3 is CASSWGDPGQGAEAFF. In nucleotides, the CDR3 is TGTGCCAGCAGTTGGGGCGACCCGGGACAGGGTGCTGAAGCTTTCTTT.